Shown below are 25 T cell receptor beta chains from a single sample sequenced in a study of cytomegalovirus exposure and HLA in healthy donors (dated by TCRdb to 2015 to 2018). Receptor libraries were prepared by the immunoSEQ multiplex PCR assay. For the multiplex PCR, a mixture combining 60 forward primers for TCR Vbeta segments and 13 reverse primers for TCR Jbeta segments was used. Imported from immuneACCESS, the table was reduced by TCRdb to in-frame sequences with V and J called. These copies leave out some clones; in studies compared against another copy, an unresolved V gene accounts for under half, and the cause of the remainder is not known. This sample holds 95,000 to 110,000 clones; 9.5% to 13% were observed only once. Together, the top ten hold approximately 6.1% of the sample. Sequenced material: PBMCs. The origin of the receptors is a man in his forties in good health and CMV-seropositive.

A few counts support this clone. The chain employs TRBV7-9 and TRBJ2-3; TRBD2 matches 13 bases. CDR3 size: 17 residues. Losses at the gene ends were 0 bases for V and 5 bases for J; bases not matched to a gene: 5. The germline V gene encodes CDR1 SEHNR and CDR2 FQNEAQ (reference sequence). The CDR3 is CASSLARLAGGEDTQYF. The CDR3 nucleotides read TGTGCCAGCAGCTTAGCTAGACTAGCGGGAGGAGAAGATACGCAGTATTTT. Based on the CDR3 plus reference TRBV7-9 and TRBJ2-3, the full variable domain is DTGVSQNPRHKITKRGQNVTFRCDPISEHNRLYWYRQTLGQGPEFLTYFQNEAQLEKSRLLSDRFSAERPKGSFSTLEIQRTEQGDSAMYLCASSLARLAGGEDTQYFGPGTRLTVL.

This clone was counted between two and nine times. The rearrangement joins TRBV6-1 to TRBJ1-4, with D possibly being TRBD1 (5 bases). The length of the CDR3 is 14 residues. The V and J ends lost 6 bases and 4 bases respectively, with 12 bases between them. Per germline, CDR1 MNHNS and CDR2 SASEGT. CDR3 bases: TGTGCCAGCAGCAGACAGTCTAATAATGAAAAACTGTTTTTT. This encodes CASSRQSNNEKLFF.

This clone was picked up a small number of times. The chain employs TRBV7-2 and TRBJ2-7, with a tentative D call TRBD2 (6 bases). The CDR3 sequence is 13 residues long. V was clipped by 5 bases and J by 3 bases, with 11 bases between them. Looked up from germline, CDR1 is SGHTA and CDR2 is FQGNSA. CDR3 sequence: CASSKDGGYEQYF. CDR3 bases: TGTGCCAGCAGCAAGGACGGGGGCTACGAGCAGTACTTC.

The rearrangement uses TRBV27 and TRBJ1-2, with 8 bases matching TRBD1. V dropped 6 bases and J dropped 4; count of bases not matched to a gene: 4. This CDR3 comprises 13 residues. Germline CDR1 reads MNHEY; CDR2 reads SMNVEV (reference sequence). For the CDR3, the DNA is TGTGCCAGCAGCAGGACAGGGATCTATGGCTACACCTTC. Residues: CASSRTGIYGYTF.

The CDR3 sequence: CASSLGNFYEQYF. The CDR3 DNA sequence: TGTGCCAGCAGCTTGGGCAACTTCTACGAGCAGTACTTC. The V gene is TRBV5-6, the J gene TRBJ2-7; D remains ambiguous. This CDR3 has 13 residues. Germline V gives CDR1 SGHDT, CDR2 YYEEEE. Trimming cost V 0 bases and J 3 bases, with 7 bases left between them.

This chain links TRBV6-5 with TRBJ2-1, with D tentatively TRBD1 (6 bases). There are 15 residues in the CDR3. Germline CDR1 reads MNHEY; CDR2 reads SVGAGI. V was trimmed by 0 bases and J by 9 bases, leaving 15 bases between them. This CDR3 is CASSYSIGGGSEQFF. The CDR3, as DNA: TGTGCCAGCAGTTACTCGATTGGGGGCGGGTCTGAGCAGTTCTTC.

A note on this clone: Without the conserved terminal phenylalanine or tryptophan, this CDR3 likely stems from a read error. The genes are TRBV5-8 and TRBJ1-2, with D unclear. Trimming removed 2 bases from V and 5 bases from J, with 10 bases in between. This CDR3 has 13 amino acids. Germline CDR1 reads SGHTS; CDR2 reads YDEGEE. The CDR3 reads CASSFPGKYGYTL. DNA of the CDR3: TGTGCCAGCAGCTTTCCAGGAAAATATGGCTACACCTTA.

The chain combines TRBV5-6 with TRBJ2-1; 14 bases map to TRBD2. CDR3 length: 14 residues. The trim removed 3 bases at V and 10 bases at J, leaving 3 bases unmatched. Germline V CDR1 and CDR2: SGHDT, YYEEEE. CDR3 residues: CASSWGTSGGEQFF. CDR3 in DNA: TGTGCCAGCAGCTGGGGGACTAGCGGGGGCGAGCAGTTCTTC.

This clone was picked up a small number of times. The chain links TRBV6-1 to TRBJ2-5; possible D gene TRBD1, 5 bases. The V end was cut by 4 bases, the J end by 0 bases, with 9 bases between. CDR1 is MNHNS and CDR2 is SASEGT in the germline V gene. This CDR3 region has 14 residues. The CDR3, as DNA: TGTGCCAGCAGTGGGAGACAGTACCAAGAGACCCAGTACTTC. Its protein product is CASSGRQYQETQYF.

This sequence joins TRBV7-6 and TRBJ2-3; 8 bases are shared with TRBD2. Germline V gene lookup returns CDR1 SGHVS and CDR2 FNYEAQ. Trimming at V came to 2 bases and at J to 0 bases, leaving 4 bases not matched to a gene. This CDR3 has 16 amino acids. Here the CDR3 DNA reads TGTGCCAGCAGCTTAAAAATAGCGGGGAGCACAGATACGCAGTATTTT. As protein: CASSLKIAGSTDTQYF.

The chain uses TRBV21-1 and TRBJ2-1; the table's D call, TRBD1, was not checked against the DNA. TRBV21-1 is a known pseudogene. CDR3 length equals 14 residues. Here the CDR3 DNA reads TGTGCCAGCAGCAGGGAGACAGGGAACGATGAGCAGTTCTTC. Translating it yields CASSRETGNDEQFF.

The chain links TRBV5-6 to TRBJ2-5; maybe TRBD2 (6 bases). In germline, CDR1 is SGHDT, CDR2 YYEEEE. With 4 bases removed from V and 6 bases from J, the gap between germline ends came to 16 bases. The CDR3 loop spans 14 amino acids. DNA of the CDR3: TGTGCCAGCAGCACCGTCACAGGAGGGCAGACCCAGTACTTC. It is translated as CASSTVTGGQTQYF.

V and J are TRBV7-6 and TRBJ2-7; TRBD2 aligns across 10 bases. The CDR3 runs to 15 residues. Germline CDR1 and CDR2: SGHVS and FNYEAQ. The V segment lost 5 bases and the J segment 3 bases; nucleotides outside the gene matches: 7. DNA for the CDR3: TGTGCCAGCAGCCCAACTAGCGGGATTTACTACGAGCAGTACTTC. It translates to CASSPTSGIYYEQYF.

The chain couples TRBV7-2 to TRBJ2-3; no clear D. Germline-derived CDR1 and CDR2 are SGHTA and FQGNSA. CDR3 length: 12 amino acids. Trimming removed 2 bases from V and 6 bases from J, with 6 bases in between. The CDR3 spells CASSLSQDTQYF. CDR3 nucleotides: TGTGCCAGCAGCTTATCCCAGGATACGCAGTATTTT.

J is TRBJ1-5 and V is TRBV28, with D perhaps matching TRBD1 (5 bases). V was shortened by 6 bases and J by 5 bases, with 14 bases between the two germline ends. CDR1 and CDR2 from the germline V gene are MDHEN and SYDVKM. CDR3 size: 14 residues. This CDR3 is CASRQTVAHQPQHF. CDR3 in DNA: TGTGCCAGCAGACAGACAGTTGCACATCAGCCCCAGCATTTT.

J is TRBJ2-7 and V is TRBV7-9; D is unresolved. This CDR3 contains 13 residues. CDR1 and CDR2 from the germline V gene are SEHNR and FQNEAQ (reference sequence). Deletions cut 0 bases from V and 0 bases from J, with 3 bases between. CDR3 bases: TGTGCCAGCAGCTTAGCTATCTCCTACGAGCAGTACTTC. Its protein product is CASSLAISYEQYF.

The rearrangement uses TRBV4-1 and TRBJ2-5, with 11 bases fitting TRBD1. Germline V gene lookup returns CDR1 MGHRA and CDR2 YSYEKL. This CDR3 is built from 17 residues. V lost 0 bases and J lost 8; bases outside the gene matches: 11. This CDR3 is CASSQDRPGTGGETQYF. In DNA, the CDR3 is TGCGCCAGCAGCCAAGATCGACCCGGGACAGGGGGTGAAACCCAGTACTTC.

This clone has just a few counts. The chain couples TRBV5-1 to TRBJ2-2, with D tentatively TRBD2 (5 bases). With 2 bases removed from V and 9 bases from J, the gap between germline ends came to 14 bases. The CDR3 extends over 14 amino acids. Germline CDR1 is SGHRS and CDR2 is YFSETQ. The DNA of the CDR3 is TGCGCCAGCAGCTTAGCGGAAGAGGGCCGGGAGCTGTTTTTT. It translates to CASSLAEEGRELFF.

The V call is TRBV19, the J call TRBJ2-5; D is undetermined. The V gene's germline CDR1 is LNHDA and CDR2 SQIVND (reference sequence). CDR3 size: 14 residues. Trimming took off 3 bases at V and 4 bases at J, with 12 bases between the two ends. CDR3 sequence reads: CASSISLVGETQYF. The CDR3 DNA is TGTGCCAGTAGTATTTCCCTAGTCGGAGAGACCCAGTACTTC.

This clone was seen once. This chain joins TRBV15 and TRBJ2-6; D is possibly TRBD2 (6 bases). From germline, CDR1 is LNHNV and CDR2 YYDKDF (reference sequence). V lost 4 bases to trimming and J lost 0 bases, with 10 bases between them. The length of the CDR3 is 16 residues. The chain's CDR3 is CATSTGDSSGANVLTF. CDR3 DNA: TGTGCCACCAGCACGGGGGACTCCTCTGGGGCCAACGTCCTGACTTTC.

J is TRBJ2-7 and V is TRBV14; the D gene is possibly TRBD1 (5 bases). V was trimmed by 0 bases and J by 3 bases, leaving 9 bases between them. The germline V gene has CDR1 SGHDN and CDR2 FVKESK. The CDR3 loop spans 14 amino acids. The CDR3 nucleotides are TGTGCCAGCAGCCAAGATGGCGGACACTACGAGCAGTACTTC. It is translated as CASSQDGGHYEQYF.

J is TRBJ1-1 and V is TRBV28, with D possibly being TRBD1 (6 bases). The germline V gene encodes CDR1 MDHEN and CDR2 SYDVKM. The CDR3 is made up of 15 amino acids. V gave up 2 bases and J gave up 5 bases, with 15 bases separating them. CDR3 sequence (DNA): TGTGCCAGCAGTTTACCTCTGGGTCAGGGGACTGAAGCTTTCTTT. Amino acids: CASSLPLGQGTEAFF.

The V call is TRBV4-2, the J call TRBJ2-1, with D unresolved. Trimming took off 0 bases at V and 0 bases at J, with 12 bases between the two ends. Germline CDR1 and CDR2: LGHNA and YNFKEQ. The CDR3 sequence is 17 residues long. The chain's CDR3 is CASSQDRARSSYNEQFF. DNA of the CDR3: TGTGCCAGCAGCCAAGATCGCGCGAGGAGCTCCTACAATGAGCAGTTCTTC.

This clone was observed a few times. The J gene is TRBJ2-1, the V gene TRBV5-1; TRBD2 matches at 7 bases. The CDR3 contains 14 residues. V shed 0 bases, J shed 10 bases, and the junction held 7 bases outside the gene matches. Germline values: CDR1 SGHRS, CDR2 YFSETQ. The CDR3 region is CASSLAPREEEQFF. The CDR3 bases are TGCGCCAGCAGCTTGGCCCCCCGGGAGGAGGAGCAGTTCTTC. The whole variable domain, filled in from reference TRBV5-1 and TRBJ2-1, reads KAGVTQTPRYLIKTRGQQVTLSCSPISGHRSVSWYQQTPGQGLQFLFEYFSETQRNKGNFPGRFSGRQFSNSRSEMNVSTLELGDSALYLCASSLAPREEEQFFGPGTRLTVL.

The V and J genes are TRBV15 and TRBJ1-4; TRBD1 matches 8 bases. V gave up 1 base and J gave up 4 bases; unmatched junction bases: 5. CDR3 length equals 16 residues. CDR1 is LNHNV, CDR2 YYDKDF, per germline (reference sequence). CDR3 sequence: CATSRGQGASNEKLFF. In nucleotides, the CDR3 is TGTGCCACCAGCAGAGGGCAGGGGGCAAGTAATGAAAAACTGTTTTTT.